A selection of T cell receptor beta chains follows, all from one sample in a study of T cell responses to AZD1222 COVID-19 vaccine. Using immunoSEQ multiplex PCR, the repertoire was profiled, and TCRdb retains in-frame clones only, with some absent. This table has about 150,000 clones, about 93% appearing once. The material was peripheral blood, obtained on day 0 of AZD1222 vaccination. These receptors originate from an adult in good health. Both conserved end residues are part of each CDR3. Each record gives: V gene, J gene, D gene, clone size, CDR3 DNA, CDR3 protein. A D gene is named only where the DNA matches it firmly. The size of a clone is reported for some rows only, either as once, few or many, or as a class for expanded clones.

TRBV12-3/TRBV12-4	TRBJ1-1	-	-	TGTGCCAGCATCAGGGGTTACACTGAAGCTTTCTTT	CASIRGYTEAFF
TRBV4-2	TRBJ2-3	TRBD1	-	TGTGCCAGCAGCCAAGATAGGCAGGGGGCAGATACGCAGTATTTT	CASSQDRQGADTQYF
TRBV6-2/TRBV6-3	TRBJ2-7	TRBD1	-	TGTGCCAGCAGTACCGGGACAGGGAGGACCTACGAGCAGTACTTC	CASSTGTGRTYEQYF
TRBV11-2	TRBJ1-3	-	-	TGTGCCAGCAGCTTCCGAACCCGGGGGGGCTCTGGAAACACCATATATTTT	CASSFRTRGGSGNTIYF
TRBV28	TRBJ1-3	TRBD1	-	TGTGCCACCCACCGGACAGGTCAATCATTCTCTGGAAACACCATATATTTT	CATHRTGQSFSGNTIYF
TRBV21-1	TRBJ2-5	-	-	TGTGCCAACAACAAGGACAGGGGGCTAGAGACCCAGTACTTC	CANNKDRGLETQYF
TRBV24-1	TRBJ2-2	-	-	TGTGCCACCAGGACAGGGAACACCGGGGAGCTGTTTTTT	CATRTGNTGELFF
TRBV5-6	TRBJ2-7	TRBD2	-	TGTGCCAGCAGCTCGGTCGGCACTAGCGGGGGGAAGAGCTCCTACGAGCAGTACTTC	CASSSVGTSGGKSSYEQYF
TRBV30	TRBJ1-1	-	-	TGTGCCTGGAGAGAGGAGGGGGGAATGGCTTTCTTT	CAWREEGGMAFF
TRBV29-1	TRBJ2-1	-	-	TGCAGCGTTCCGTGGGGAAGCTCCTACAATGAGCAGTTCTTC	CSVPWGSSYNEQFF
TRBV27	TRBJ1-1	-	-	TGTGCCAGCAGTTTGCAGGGGAACACTGAAGCTTTCTTT	CASSLQGNTEAFF
TRBV7-2	TRBJ1-2	-	-	TGTGCCAGCAGCTTAGGTGGGGCTCTTAACTATGGCTACACCTTC	CASSLGGALNYGYTF
TRBV9	TRBJ2-5	-	-	TGTGCCAGCAGCGTATCTGGCCAAGAGACCCAGTACTTC	CASSVSGQETQYF
TRBV27	TRBJ1-5	TRBD1	once	TGTGCCAGCAGTGCGACAGGGAACCAGCCCCAGCATTTT	CASSATGNQPQHF
TRBV7-9	TRBJ2-3	TRBD2	once	TGTGCCAGCAGCTTATCTCTAGCGGGGGTCGCATATACGCAGTATTTT	CASSLSLAGVAYTQYF
TRBV19	TRBJ1-6	TRBD1	-	TGTGCCAGTAGTATTGAAGGGGGGACAGGGAATGATTCACCCCTCCACTTT	CASSIEGGTGNDSPLHF
TRBV7-3	TRBJ2-1	TRBD2	-	TGTGCCAGCAGCTTAAGACTAGCGGGGGGGAATGAGCAGTTCTTC	CASSLRLAGGNEQFF
TRBV11-3	TRBJ2-2	TRBD1	-	TGTGCCAGCAGCTTCTCCGGGACAGGAATTGGGGGGGAGCTGTTTTTT	CASSFSGTGIGGELFF
TRBV4-3	TRBJ2-2	TRBD2	-	TGCGCCAGCAGCCAAGATATAGCGGGGGGGTCCTACACCGGGGAGCTGTTTTTT	CASSQDIAGGSYTGELFF
TRBV9	TRBJ1-5	-	-	TGTGCCAGCAGCGTAGATGGGGGGGCCAATCAGCCCCAGCATTTT	CASSVDGGANQPQHF
TRBV19	TRBJ1-4	-	-	TGTGCCAGTAGTATAGGGGGAGAAAAACTGTTTTTT	CASSIGGEKLFF
TRBV30	TRBJ2-7	-	-	TGTGCCTGGAGTAGGGGGGTTTCCTACGAGCAGTACTTC	CAWSRGVSYEQYF
TRBV7-8	TRBJ1-2	TRBD1	-	TGTGCCAGCACCCAGGGGGCTCTATTCCTCGACGGAAACTATGGCTACACCTTC	CASTQGALFLDGNYGYTF
TRBV29-1	TRBJ1-2	TRBD1	-	TGCAGCGTTGCGACAGGGTATGGCTACACCTTC	CSVATGYGYTF
TRBV5-6	TRBJ2-1	TRBD1	-	TGTGCCAGCAGCCTGGGTTTCGGACAGGGGGCGGGTGAGCAGTTCTTC	CASSLGFGQGAGEQFF
TRBV6-6	TRBJ1-3	-	-	TGTGCCAGCAGTCTACCTTTACAGAACCTTGCTGGAAACACCATATATTTT	CASSLPLQNLAGNTIYF
TRBV7-9	TRBJ1-1	-	-	TGTGCCAGCAGCCTCCGACGCACTGAAGCTTTCTTT	CASSLRRTEAFF
TRBV5-1	TRBJ1-2	-	-	TGCGCCAGCAGCTTGGCGAGAGCGGGAGGCTACACCTTC	CASSLARAGGYTF
TRBV12-3/TRBV12-4	TRBJ1-2	-	-	TGTGCCAGCAGTTCGTACTATGGCTACACCTTC	CASSSYYGYTF
TRBV6-5	TRBJ1-1	-	-	TGTGCCAGCAGTTATTTGACTGAAGCTTTCTTT	CASSYLTEAFF
TRBV9	TRBJ1-2	-	once	TGTGCCAGCAGCCCCGAGGGGGGATATGGCTACACCTTC	CASSPEGGYGYTF
TRBV6-5	TRBJ2-6	-	-	TGTGCCAGCAGTTCGGACCCGGGGGCCAACGTCCTGACTTTC	CASSSDPGANVLTF
TRBV7-9	TRBJ1-2	-	-	TGTGCCAGCAGCGCGGATGCCGATGGCTACACCTTC	CASSADADGYTF
TRBV5-3	TRBJ1-1	-	-	TGTGCCGGCACCAGGGGATGGGAAACAGCTGAAGCTTTCTTT	CAGTRGWETAEAFF
TRBV7-2	TRBJ1-1	-	-	TGTGCCAGCAGCTTAGTAGGGTTCCGGAACACTGAAGCTTTCTTT	CASSLVGFRNTEAFF
TRBV19	TRBJ1-2	TRBD1	-	TGTGCCAGCAAAAGGACAGGGGCTAACTATGGCTACACCTTC	CASKRTGANYGYTF
TRBV10-3	TRBJ2-7	-	-	TGTGCCATCAGGTCGGGACTCTCGTACGAGCAGTACTTC	CAIRSGLSYEQYF
TRBV11-2	TRBJ1-2	-	-	TGTGCCAGCAGCTTAGAGTCTGCTGGCTACACCTTC	CASSLESAGYTF
TRBV3-1/TRBV3-2	TRBJ1-1	-	-	TGTGCCAGCAGCCCTACGGGTACTGAAGCTTTCTTT	CASSPTGTEAFF
TRBV3-1/TRBV3-2	TRBJ1-1	-	-	TGTGCCAGCAGCCAATATAGATTAGGGGGGGAAGAGTCTTTCTTT	CASSQYRLGGEESFF
TRBV30	TRBJ2-2	-	once	TGTGCCTGGAGTGTATATAAGGGGATTACAGACACCGGGGAGCTGTTTTTT	CAWSVYKGITDTGELFF
TRBV28	TRBJ1-1	-	-	TGTGCCAGCAGTTTACAGGGCAACACTGAAGCTTTCTTT	CASSLQGNTEAFF